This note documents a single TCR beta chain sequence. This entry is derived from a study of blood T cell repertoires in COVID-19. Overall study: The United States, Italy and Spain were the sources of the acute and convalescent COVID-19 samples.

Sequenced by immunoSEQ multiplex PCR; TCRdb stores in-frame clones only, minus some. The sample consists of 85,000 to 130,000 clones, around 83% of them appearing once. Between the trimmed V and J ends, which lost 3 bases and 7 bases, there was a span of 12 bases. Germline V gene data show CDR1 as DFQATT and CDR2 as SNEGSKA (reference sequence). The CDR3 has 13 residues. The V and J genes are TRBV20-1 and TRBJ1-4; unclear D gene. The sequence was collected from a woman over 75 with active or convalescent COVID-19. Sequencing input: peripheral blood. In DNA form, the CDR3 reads TGCAGTGCTAGTCGGGAGCCGGGTGAAAAACTGTTTTTT. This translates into CSASREPGEKLFF.